This T cell receptor beta chain was documented in a study of CD8+ T cells in alopecia areata. On the study more broadly: Twice a day, 5 to 10 mg of oral tofacitinib was administered to treated patients.

Reverse transcribed after extraction, RNA yielded cDNA as the sequencing template. The data were produced by immunoSEQ multiplex PCR, yet TCRdb's version contains in-frame clones alone and is incomplete. The sample lists 200,000 to 250,000 clones; around 62% were seen once. The V gene end was trimmed by 0 bases and the J gene end by 7 bases; junction bases not matched to a gene: 3. Looked up from germline, CDR1 is GTSNPN and CDR2 is SVGIG (reference sequence). The CDR3 runs 13 residues. The material sequenced was CD4+ T cells sorted from blood, taken at week 0. The origin of this receptor is a human donor with alopecia areata. V gene TRBV30 combines with J gene TRBJ1-5; 7 nucleotides match TRBD1. The CDR3 region is CAWSVDRNQPQHF. For the CDR3, the DNA is TGTGCCTGGAGTGTGGACAGGAACCAGCCCCAGCATTTT.